The 4 T cell receptor beta chains below all came from one sample that was sequenced in a study of shared clonotypes between healthy human individuals (dated by TCRdb to the early 2020s). The library was produced with the immunoSEQ multiplex PCR assay. The source is immuneACCESS, and TCRdb retained only in-frame sequences with V and J called. Part of the clones is not carried over; for the studies checked, unresolved V genes explain less than half of this, and the remainder is unexplained. The sample table shows 1.5 million to 2.5 million clones, and roughly 95% are seen once. 1% to 1.5% of the sample rests with the top ten. CD8 naive samples were obtained by positive selection for CCR7 among CD45RO-negative cells, yielding a CD45RA+CCR7+ population from which TemRA cells were excluded. Material for sequencing was naive CD8+ T cells sorted from blood. The cell subset or site label corresponds to: CD45RA+CCR7+. The receptors derive from a man between 18 and 29 years old in good health.

The chain couples TRBV9 to TRBJ2-7; D possibly corresponds to TRBD2 (6 bases). The V end was cut by 4 bases, the J end by 0 bases, with 14 bases between. Germline lookup yields CDR1 SGDLS and CDR2 YYNGEE. The CDR3 is 15 residues long. The CDR3 DNA reads as TGTGCCAGCAGCCCCCGTAGTAGCGGCTCCTACGAGCAGTACTTC. This translates into CASSPRSSGSYEQYF.

The chain has TRBV19 and TRBJ1-5; D may be TRBD1 (5 bases). V dropped 9 bases and J dropped 3 bases, with 12 bases sitting between them. Germline CDR1 reads LNHDA; CDR2 reads SQIVND (reference sequence). The CDR3 length is 13 residues. Here the CDR3 reads CASQGGYNQPQHF. The CDR3 nucleotides read TGTGCCAGCCAGGGCGGGTACAATCAGCCCCAGCATTTT.

V usage is TRBV10-3 and J usage is TRBJ2-5; D is unclear. Germline V lookup: CDR1 ENHRY, CDR2 SYGVKD. This CDR3 is 12 amino acids long. Trimming shortened V by 11 bases and J by 5 bases, and 15 bases separated the two germline ends. The CDR3 DNA reads as TGTGCCCCCAAGAGAGGTAGGGAGACCCAGTACTTC. Its translation: CAPKRGRETQYF.

The gene calls are TRBV9 and TRBJ2-2, with D perhaps given as TRBD1 or TRBD2 (5 bases each). The V end lost 4 bases, the J end lost 2 bases, and 18 bases lay between the germline ends. CDR1 is SGDLS and CDR2 is YYNGEE in the germline V gene. The CDR3 runs 17 residues. As DNA, the CDR3 is TGTGCCAGCAGCCCCTCACTGGGGGAGAGCAACACCGGGGAGCTGTTTTTT. It encodes CASSPSLGESNTGELFF.